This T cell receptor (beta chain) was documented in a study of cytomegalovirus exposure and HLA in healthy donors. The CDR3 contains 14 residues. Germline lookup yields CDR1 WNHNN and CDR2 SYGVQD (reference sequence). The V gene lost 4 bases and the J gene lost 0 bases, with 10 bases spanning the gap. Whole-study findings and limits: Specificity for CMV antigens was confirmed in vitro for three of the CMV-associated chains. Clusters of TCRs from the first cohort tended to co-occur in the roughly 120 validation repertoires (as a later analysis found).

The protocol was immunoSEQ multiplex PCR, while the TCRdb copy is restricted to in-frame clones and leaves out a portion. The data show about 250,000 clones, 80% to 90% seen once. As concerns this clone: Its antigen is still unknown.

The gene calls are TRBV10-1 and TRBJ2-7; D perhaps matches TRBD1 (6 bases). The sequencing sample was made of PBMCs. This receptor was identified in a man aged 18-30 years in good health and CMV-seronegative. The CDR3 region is CASSATGRSYEQYF. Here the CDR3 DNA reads TGCGCCAGCAGTGCGACAGGCCGCTCCTACGAGCAGTACTTC.